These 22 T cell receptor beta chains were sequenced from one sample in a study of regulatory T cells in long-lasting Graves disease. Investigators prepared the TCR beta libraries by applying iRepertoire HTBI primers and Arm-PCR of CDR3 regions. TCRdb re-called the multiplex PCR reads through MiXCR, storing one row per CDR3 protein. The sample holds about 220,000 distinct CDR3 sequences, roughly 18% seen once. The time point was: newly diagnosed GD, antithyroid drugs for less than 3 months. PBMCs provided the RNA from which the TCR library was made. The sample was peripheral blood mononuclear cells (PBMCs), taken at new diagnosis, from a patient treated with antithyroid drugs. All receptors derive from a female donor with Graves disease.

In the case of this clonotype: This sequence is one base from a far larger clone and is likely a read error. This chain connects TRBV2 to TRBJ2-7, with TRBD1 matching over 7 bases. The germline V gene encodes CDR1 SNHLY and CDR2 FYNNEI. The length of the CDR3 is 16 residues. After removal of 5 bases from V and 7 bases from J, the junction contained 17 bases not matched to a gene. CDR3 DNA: TGTGCCAGCAGTTCCGGGACAGCGTATACTTACAATGAGCAGTACTTC. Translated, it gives CASSSGTAYTYNEQYF.

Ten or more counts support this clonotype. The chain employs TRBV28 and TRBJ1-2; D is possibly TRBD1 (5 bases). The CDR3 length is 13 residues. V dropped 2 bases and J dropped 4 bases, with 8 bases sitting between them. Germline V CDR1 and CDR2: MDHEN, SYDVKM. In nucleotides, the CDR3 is TGTGCCAGCAGTTTAGGGGGTGGCTATGGCTACACCTTC. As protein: CASSLGGGYGYTF.

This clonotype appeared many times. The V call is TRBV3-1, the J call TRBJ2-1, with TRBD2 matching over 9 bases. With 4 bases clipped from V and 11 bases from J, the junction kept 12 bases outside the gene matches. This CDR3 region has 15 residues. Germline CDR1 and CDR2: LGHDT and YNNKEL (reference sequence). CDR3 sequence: CASSLPGLAGVKQFF. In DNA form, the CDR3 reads TGTGCCAGCAGCCTGCCGGGACTAGCTGGGGTCAAGCAGTTCTTC.

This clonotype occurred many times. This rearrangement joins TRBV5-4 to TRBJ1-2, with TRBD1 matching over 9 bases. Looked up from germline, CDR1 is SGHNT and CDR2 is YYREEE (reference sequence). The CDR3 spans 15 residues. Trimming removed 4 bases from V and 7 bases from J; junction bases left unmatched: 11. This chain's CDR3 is CASSQEDRGVSGYTF. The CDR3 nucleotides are TGTGCCAGCAGCCAGGAGGACAGGGGAGTCAGTGGCTACACCTTC.

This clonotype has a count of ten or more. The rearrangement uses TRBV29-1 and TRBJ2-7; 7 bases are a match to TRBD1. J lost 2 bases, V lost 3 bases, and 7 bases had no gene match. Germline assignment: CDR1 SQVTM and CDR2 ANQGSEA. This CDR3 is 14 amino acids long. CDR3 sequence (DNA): TGCAGCGTTGAGCCATATCAGGGGGCCTACGAGCAGTACTTC. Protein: CSVEPYQGAYEQYF.

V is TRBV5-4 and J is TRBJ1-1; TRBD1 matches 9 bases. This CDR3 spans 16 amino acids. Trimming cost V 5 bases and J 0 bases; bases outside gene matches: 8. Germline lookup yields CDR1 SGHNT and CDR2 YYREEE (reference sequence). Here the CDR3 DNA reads TGTGCCAGCAGTTCTGAGGACAGGGGTATGAACACTGAAGCTTTCTTT. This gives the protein CASSSEDRGMNTEAFF.

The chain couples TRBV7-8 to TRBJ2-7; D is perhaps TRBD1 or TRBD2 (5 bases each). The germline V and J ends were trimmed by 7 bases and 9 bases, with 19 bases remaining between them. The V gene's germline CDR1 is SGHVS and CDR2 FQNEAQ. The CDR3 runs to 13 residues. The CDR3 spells CASTQVGEQGQYF. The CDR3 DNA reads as TGTGCCAGCACCCAGGTGGGGGAGCAAGGGCAGTACTTC.

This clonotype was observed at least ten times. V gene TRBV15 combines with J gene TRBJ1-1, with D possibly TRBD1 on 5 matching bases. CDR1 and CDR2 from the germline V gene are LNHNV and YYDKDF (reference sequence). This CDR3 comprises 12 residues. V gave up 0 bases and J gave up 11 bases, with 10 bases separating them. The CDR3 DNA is TGTGCCACCAGCAGAGATCAGGGAGGGGCTTTCTTT. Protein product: CATSRDQGGAFF. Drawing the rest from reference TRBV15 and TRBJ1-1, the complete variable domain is DAMVIQNPRYQVTQFGKPVTLSCSQTLNHNVMYWYQQKSSQAPKLLFHYYDKDFNNEADTPDNFQSRRPNTSFCFLDIRSPGLGDTAMYLCATSRDQGGAFFGQGTRLTVV.

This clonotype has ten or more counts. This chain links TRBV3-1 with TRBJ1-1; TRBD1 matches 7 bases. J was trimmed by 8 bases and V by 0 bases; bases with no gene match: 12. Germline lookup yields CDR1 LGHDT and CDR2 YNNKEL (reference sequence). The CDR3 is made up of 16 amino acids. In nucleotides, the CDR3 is TGTGCCAGCAGCCAAGAAGGAGGGGGCAAATCTAACGAAGCTTTCTTT. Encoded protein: CASSQEGGGKSNEAFF.

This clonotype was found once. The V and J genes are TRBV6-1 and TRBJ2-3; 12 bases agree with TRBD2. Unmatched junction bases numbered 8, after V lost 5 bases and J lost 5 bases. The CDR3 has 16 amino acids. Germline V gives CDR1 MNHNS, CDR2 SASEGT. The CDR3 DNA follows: TGTGCCAGCAGTAAACTAGCGGGAGGTTTTATAGATACGCAGTATTTT. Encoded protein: CASSKLAGGFIDTQYF.

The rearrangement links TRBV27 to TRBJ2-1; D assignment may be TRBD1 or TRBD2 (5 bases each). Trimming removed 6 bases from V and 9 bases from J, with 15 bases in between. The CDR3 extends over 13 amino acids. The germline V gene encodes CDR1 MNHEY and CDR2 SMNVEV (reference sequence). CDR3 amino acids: CASSMGVGLEQFF. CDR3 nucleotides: TGTGCCAGCAGCATGGGGGTAGGGCTTGAGCAGTTCTTC.

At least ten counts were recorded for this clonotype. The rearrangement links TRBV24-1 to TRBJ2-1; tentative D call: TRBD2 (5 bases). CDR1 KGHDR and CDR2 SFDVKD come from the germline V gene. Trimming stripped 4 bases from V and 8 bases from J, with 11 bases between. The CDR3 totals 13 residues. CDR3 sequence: CATSDPRTDEQFF. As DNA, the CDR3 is TGTGCCACCAGTGACCCTCGGACTGATGAGCAGTTCTTC.

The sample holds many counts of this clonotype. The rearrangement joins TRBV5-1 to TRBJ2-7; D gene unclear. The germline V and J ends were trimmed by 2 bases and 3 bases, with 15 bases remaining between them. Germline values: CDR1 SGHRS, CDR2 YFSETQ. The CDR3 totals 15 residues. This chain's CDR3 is CASSFRFGTVYEQYF. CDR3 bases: TGCGCCAGCAGCTTTAGGTTCGGCACCGTCTACGAGCAGTACTTC.

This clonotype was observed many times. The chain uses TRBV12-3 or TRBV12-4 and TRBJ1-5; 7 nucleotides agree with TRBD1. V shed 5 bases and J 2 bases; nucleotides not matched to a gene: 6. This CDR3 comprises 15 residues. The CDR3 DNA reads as TGTGCCAGCAGTAGGTCCAGGGGGGGCAATCAGCCCCAGCATTTT. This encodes CASSRSRGGNQPQHF.

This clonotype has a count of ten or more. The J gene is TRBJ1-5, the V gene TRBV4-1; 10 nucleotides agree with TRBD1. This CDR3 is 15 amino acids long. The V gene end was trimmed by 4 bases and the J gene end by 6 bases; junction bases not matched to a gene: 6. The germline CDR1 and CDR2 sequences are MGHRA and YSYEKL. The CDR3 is CASSPFGTGVQPQHF. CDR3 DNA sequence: TGCGCCAGCAGCCCTTTTGGGACAGGGGTTCAGCCCCAGCATTTT.

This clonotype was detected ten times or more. The CDR3 nucleotides read TGTGCCAGCAGCTATGAGGGGGCGCGCGCAGATACGCAGTATTTT. It codes for CASSYEGARADTQYF. The chain recombines TRBV11-2 with TRBJ2-3, with TRBD1 matching over 7 bases. The CDR3 loop spans 15 amino acids. The germline V gene encodes CDR1 SGHAT and CDR2 FQNNGV. The trim removed 4 bases at V and 4 bases at J, leaving 8 bases unmatched. The full variable domain, in which reference TRBV11-2 and TRBJ2-3 provide the parts outside the CDR3, is EAGVAQSPRYKIIEKRQSVAFWCNPISGHATLYWYQQILGQGPKLLIQFQNNGVVDDSQLPKDRFSAERLKGVDSTLKIQPAKLEDSAVYLCASSYEGARADTQYFGPGTRLTVL.

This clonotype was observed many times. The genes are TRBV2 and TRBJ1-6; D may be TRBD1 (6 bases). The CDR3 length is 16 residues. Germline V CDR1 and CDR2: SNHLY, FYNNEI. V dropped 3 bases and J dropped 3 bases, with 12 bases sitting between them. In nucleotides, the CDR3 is TGTGCCAGCAGTGAGGGTGACAGGAACTATAATTCACCCCTCCACTTT. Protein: CASSEGDRNYNSPLHF.

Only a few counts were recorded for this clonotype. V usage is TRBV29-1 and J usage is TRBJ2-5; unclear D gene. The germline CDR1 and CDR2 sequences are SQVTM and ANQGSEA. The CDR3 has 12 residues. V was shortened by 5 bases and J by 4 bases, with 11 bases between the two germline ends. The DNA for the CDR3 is TGCAGCGTTATACCGACTCTAGAGACCCAGTACTTC. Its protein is CSVIPTLETQYF.

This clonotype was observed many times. CDR3 in DNA: TGCAGTGCTAACCCAGGGATGAACACTGAAGCTTTCTTT. Amino acid sequence: CSANPGMNTEAFF. The V and J genes are TRBV20-1 and TRBJ1-1; TRBD1 might be the D (5 bases). Trimming cost V 4 bases and J 0 bases, with 9 bases left between them. Germline V gene sequence: CDR1 DFQATT, CDR2 SNEGSKA (reference sequence). The CDR3 runs to 13 residues.

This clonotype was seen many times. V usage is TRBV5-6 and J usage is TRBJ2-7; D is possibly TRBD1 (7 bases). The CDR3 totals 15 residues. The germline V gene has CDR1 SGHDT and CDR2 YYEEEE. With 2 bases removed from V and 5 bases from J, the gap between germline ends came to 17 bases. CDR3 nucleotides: TGTGCCAGCAGCTTACCCGGGGGACAGACGGACGAGCAGTACTTC. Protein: CASSLPGGQTDEQYF.

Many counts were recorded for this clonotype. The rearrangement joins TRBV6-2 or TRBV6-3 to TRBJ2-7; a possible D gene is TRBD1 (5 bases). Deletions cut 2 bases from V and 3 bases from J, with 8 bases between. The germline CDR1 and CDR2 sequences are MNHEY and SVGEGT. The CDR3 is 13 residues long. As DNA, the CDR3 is TGTGCCAGCAGTTACCTGACAGACTACGAGCAGTACTTC. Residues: CASSYLTDYEQYF.

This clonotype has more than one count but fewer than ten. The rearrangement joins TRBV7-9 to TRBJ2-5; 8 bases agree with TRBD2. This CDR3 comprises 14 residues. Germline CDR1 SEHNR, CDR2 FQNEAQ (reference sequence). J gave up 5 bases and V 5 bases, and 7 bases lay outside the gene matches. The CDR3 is CASSHSGSVETQYF. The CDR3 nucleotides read TGTGCCAGCAGCCACAGCGGGAGCGTGGAGACCCAGTACTTC.